There are a few counts of the clone carrying this T cell receptor beta chain. The antigen is not known. Between the trimmed V and J ends, which lost 7 bases and 0 bases, there was a span of 15 bases. The CDR3 has 15 residues. Per germline, CDR1 ENHRY and CDR2 SYGVKD. These data belong to a study of T cell repertoires in cytomegalovirus infection. Study-level background: Use of recently identified HLA-C-restricted and well-studied HLA-B-restricted CMV epitopes was part of the study.

The study's findings and limits: Cumulative frequency of public TCR beta families picked out carriers of CMV plus the relevant HLA. It was HLA-C-restricted CMV-specific TCR beta clonotypes that dominated the response ex vivo.

TCRdb ran MiXCR on the reads and lists one entry per CDR3 protein. Of around 900,000 distinct CDR3 sequences detected, roughly 30% appear once; the ten largest clones hold over 12%. This receptor was taken from a human donor in good health (CMV status not recorded). Some clones in this sample may be carry-over from other donors' samples. Sequenced here: cultured CD8+ T cells from PBMCs, sampled from culture after CMV antigen stimulation. The chain employs TRBV10-3 and TRBJ1-2, with D unclear. In DNA, the CDR3 is TGTGCCATCACAGGAGGACCAGAAGCTAACTATGGCTACACCTTC. Protein: CAITGGPEANYGYTF.